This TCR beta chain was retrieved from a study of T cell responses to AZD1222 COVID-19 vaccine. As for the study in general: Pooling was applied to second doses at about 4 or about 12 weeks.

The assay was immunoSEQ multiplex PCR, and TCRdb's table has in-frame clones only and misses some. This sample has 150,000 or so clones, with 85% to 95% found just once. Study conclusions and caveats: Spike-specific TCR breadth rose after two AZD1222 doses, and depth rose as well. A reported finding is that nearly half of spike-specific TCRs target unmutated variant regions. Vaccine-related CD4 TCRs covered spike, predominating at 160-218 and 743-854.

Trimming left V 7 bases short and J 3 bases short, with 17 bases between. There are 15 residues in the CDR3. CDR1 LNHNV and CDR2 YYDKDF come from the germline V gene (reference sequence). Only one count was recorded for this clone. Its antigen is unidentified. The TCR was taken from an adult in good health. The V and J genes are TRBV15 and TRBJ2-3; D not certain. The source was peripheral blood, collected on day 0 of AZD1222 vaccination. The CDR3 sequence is CATTSREAGTDTQYF. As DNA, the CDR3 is TGTGCCACCACCAGTCGTGAGGCTGGGACAGATACGCAGTATTTT.